The present T cell receptor (beta chain) was sequenced within a study of tumor-infiltrating lymphocytes in primary liver carcinoma. From 400 to 500 ng total RNA, TCR beta cDNA was generated with a primer in the constant region. Three nested multiplex PCR rounds of slightly modified ARM-PCR generated TCR beta libraries. Amplification in the first two PCR rounds was performed using TRBV1-TRBV30 forward primers and a C-beta reverse primer for 10 cycles each. TCRdb re-analysed the multiplex PCR reads in MiXCR, keeping a single row per CDR3 protein. The sample contains under 110,000 distinct CDR3 sequences, approximately 70% of which appear only once. Germline V gene sequence: CDR1 MDHEN, CDR2 SYDVKM. The CDR3 sequence is 16 residues long. Between the trimmed V and J ends, which lost 4 bases and 0 bases, there was a span of 13 bases. DNA and RNA were both co-extracted from approximately 20-30 mg of bulk tissue that had not been sorted. All tumor specimens exceeded 90% viable tumor cells.

This clonotype was seen only a few times. What it binds is not known. Findings of the study overall: With p = 0.039, the top-250-clone fraction in tumors significantly exceeded that in blood. Found in all five tumor regions were only about 8-25% of top clones.

This receptor was taken from a woman aged 55-70 years with primary liver carcinoma and hepatitis B virus infection. This chain uses TRBV28 with TRBJ2-4; D is ambiguous. The sample was liver tumor tissue from sampling region 2. Indicated subset: tumor region T2, inferior pole. The CDR3 here is CASSSKKALAKNIQYF. The CDR3 DNA reads TGTGCCAGCAGTTCCAAGAAGGCTTTAGCCAAAAACATTCAGTACTTC.